Sequencing of this T cell receptor (beta chain) was carried out in a study of cytomegalovirus exposure and HLA in healthy donors. It was with 60 Vbeta and 13 Jbeta primers that the PCR ran. TCRdb's table, derived via immunoSEQ multiplex PCR, lists solely in-frame clones and lacks some. Here the sample spans 200,000 to 250,000 clones, around 84% being singletons. In this sample, this clone turned up a few times. This receptor was obtained from a girl aged 2-10 years in good health and CMV-seronegative. The sequencing input was PBMCs.

CDR3 nucleotide sequence: TGTGCCAGCAGCTTAGTCGGGTTAACAAGCAATCAGCCCCAGCATTTT. Translating gives CASSLVGLTSNQPQHF. J is TRBJ1-5 and V is TRBV7-2; D remains ambiguous. Looked up from germline, CDR1 is SGHTA and CDR2 is FQGNSA. CDR3 size: 16 residues. Trimming cost V 1 base and J 1 base, with 11 bases left between them.